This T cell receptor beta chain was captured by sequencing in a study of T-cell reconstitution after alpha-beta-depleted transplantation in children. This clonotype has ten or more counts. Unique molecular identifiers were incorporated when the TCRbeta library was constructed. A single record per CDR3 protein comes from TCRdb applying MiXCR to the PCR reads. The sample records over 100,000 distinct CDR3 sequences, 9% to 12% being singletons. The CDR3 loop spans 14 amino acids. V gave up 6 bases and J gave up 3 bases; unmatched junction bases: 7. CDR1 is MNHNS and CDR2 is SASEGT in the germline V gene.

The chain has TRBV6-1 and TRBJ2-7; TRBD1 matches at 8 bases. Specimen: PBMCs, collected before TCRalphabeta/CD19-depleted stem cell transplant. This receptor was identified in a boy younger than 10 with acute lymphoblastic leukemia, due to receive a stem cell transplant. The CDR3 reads CASREGQVGYEQYF. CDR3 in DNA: TGTGCCAGCAGGGAGGGACAGGTTGGCTACGAGCAGTACTTC.